This is a list of T cell receptor beta chains from one sample in a study of identical twins. Each CDR3 protein gets one entry after TCRdb re-called the 5' RACE reads with MiXCR. The sample lists fewer than 350,000 distinct CDR3 sequences; 8% to 9% were seen once. These records were also assigned to another study, of yellow fever vaccine responses in identical twins.

Sequenced input: memory (CD45RO+) T cells sorted from blood. The receptors were gathered from a woman younger than 35 in good health. The CDR3 runs from the conserved cysteine through the conserved F or W. The D gene is left open where the match is weak. Clone size appears in some rows only: once, few, many, or a class for an expanded clone.

TRBJ1-5	.	TRBV6-2/TRBV6-3	.	CASSHPQPQHF	TGTGCCAGCAGTCACCCTCAGCCCCAGCATTTT
TRBJ1-5	.	TRBV18	.	CASSPQGNLGQPQHF	TGTGCCAGCTCACCACAGGGGAATTTGGGTCAGCCCCAGCATTTT
TRBJ2-1	TRBD2	TRBV6-1	few	CAIRKTSGSSYNEQFF	TGTGCCATCAGGAAGACTAGCGGGAGCTCCTACAATGAGCAGTTCTTC
TRBJ1-1	.	TRBV7-6	few	CASSLQPGINTEAFF	TGTGCCAGCAGCTTACAACCGGGTATAAACACTGAAGCTTTCTTT
TRBJ2-5	TRBD2	TRBV29-1	many	CSVENPLGLALETQYF	TGCAGCGTTGAAAACCCACTCGGACTAGCACTAGAGACCCAGTACTTC
TRBJ2-3	TRBD2	TRBV20-1	.	CSAPKKGLTSGAGDTQYF	TGCAGTGCTCCAAAAAAGGGGCTTACTAGCGGGGCTGGTGATACGCAGTATTTT
TRBJ2-1	.	TRBV5-1	many	CASSGSGAAGVSSYNEQFF	TGCGCCAGCAGCGGCTCAGGGGCGGCCGGGGTAAGCTCCTACAATGAGCAGTTCTTC
TRBJ2-5	.	TRBV20-1	few	CSAIGGGETQYF	TGCAGTGCTATTGGGGGTGGAGAGACCCAGTACTTC
TRBJ1-1	.	TRBV28	few	CASSLQGRGAFF	TGTGCCAGCAGTTTACAGGGGCGAGGAGCTTTCTTT
TRBJ2-1	.	TRBV2	few	CASREEQVQVEQFF	TGTGCCAGCAGGGAGGAACAGGTCCAGGTTGAGCAGTTCTTC
TRBJ2-3	.	TRBV12-3/TRBV12-4	few	CASSYGISSTDTQYF	TGTGCCAGCAGTTACGGAATCTCTAGCACAGATACGCAGTATTTT
TRBJ2-1	TRBD2	TRBV4-1	many	CASSHRVGPSGSMVYNEQFF	TGCGCCAGCAGCCATCGTGTCGGCCCTAGCGGGAGCATGGTCTACAATGAGCAGTTCTTC
TRBJ1-1	.	TRBV7-9	.	CASSFTGTSLVRTEAFF	TGTGCCAGCAGCTTCACCGGGACATCCCTCGTCCGGACTGAAGCTTTCTTT
TRBJ2-5	TRBD1	TRBV27	few	CASSPTTGVIQETQYF	TGTGCCAGCAGTCCCACGACAGGGGTTATACAAGAGACCCAGTACTTC
TRBJ2-1	TRBD1	TRBV24-1	.	CATSDLTGGGSYNEQSF	TGTGCCACCAGTGATTTGACAGGGGGAGGCTCCTACAATGAGCAGTCCTTC